This T cell receptor (beta chain) is from a study of CD8+ T cells in alopecia areata. Study-wide results and caveats: Clonality in lesional scalp, especially alopecia totalis/universalis, exceeded that of normal scalp.

Looked up from germline, CDR1 is GTSNPN and CDR2 is SVGIG (reference sequence). CDR3 length equals 11 residues. The V end lost 6 bases, the J end lost 4 bases, and 10 bases lay between the germline ends. From alopecia areata patients, lesional scalp punch biopsies and peripheral blood were collected. PBMCs were stained for CD3, CD4 and CD8, and CD4+ and CD8+ T cells were sorted. With respect to this clone: Its antigen is not known.

RNA extraction was followed by reverse transcription into cDNA, which acted as the sequencing template. The protocol was immunoSEQ multiplex PCR, while the TCRdb copy is restricted to in-frame clones and leaves out a portion. Of some 120,000 clones in the sample, 45% to 50% are singletons; the top ten hold more than 9%. Sequences were obtained from NKG2D-low CD8+ T cells sorted from blood. This TCR was sampled from a human donor with alopecia areata. The J gene is TRBJ2-7, the V gene TRBV30; D uncertain. The CDR3 nucleotides read TGTGCCTGTTCCAGGCGTTACGAGCAGTACTTC. It encodes CACSRRYEQYF. Using reference TRBV30 and TRBJ2-7 for the parts outside the CDR3, the full variable domain is SQTIHQWPATLVQPVGSPLSLECTVEGTSNPNLYWYRQAAGRGLQLLFYSVGIGQISSEVPQNLSASRPQDRQFILSSKKLLLSDSGFYLCACSRRYEQYFGPGTRLTVT.